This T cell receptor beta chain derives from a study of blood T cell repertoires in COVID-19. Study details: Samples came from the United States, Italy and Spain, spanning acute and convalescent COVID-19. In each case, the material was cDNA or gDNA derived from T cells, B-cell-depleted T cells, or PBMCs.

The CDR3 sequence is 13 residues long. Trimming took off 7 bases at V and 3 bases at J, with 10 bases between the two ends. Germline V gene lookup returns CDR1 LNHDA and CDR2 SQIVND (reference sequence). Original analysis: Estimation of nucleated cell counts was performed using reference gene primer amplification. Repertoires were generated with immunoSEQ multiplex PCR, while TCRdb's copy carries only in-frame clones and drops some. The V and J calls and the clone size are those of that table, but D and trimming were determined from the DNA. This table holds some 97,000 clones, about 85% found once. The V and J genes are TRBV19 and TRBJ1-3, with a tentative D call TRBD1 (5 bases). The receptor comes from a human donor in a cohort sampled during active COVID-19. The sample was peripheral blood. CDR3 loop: CASNRGSGNTIYF. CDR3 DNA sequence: TGTGCCAGTAATCGGGGGAGTGGAAACACCATATATTTT.